This is a list of T cell receptor beta chains from one sample in a study of CXCR3-negative and CXCR3-positive naive CD8 T cells. TCRdb re-called the 5' RACE reads; every CDR3 protein appears as one record, without DNA. This repertoire includes approximately 70,000 distinct CDR3 sequences. Sequenced material: naive CXCR3- CD8+ T cells from blood. The receptors originated from a human donor in good health. Some clones in this sample may be carry-over from other donors' samples. CDR3s include the opening cysteine and the closing phenylalanine or tryptophan. Fields, in order: J gene, V gene, CDR3 length, CDR3 protein.

J gene: TRBJ2-1; V gene: TRBV12-3/TRBV12-4; CDR3 length: 16; CDR3 protein: CASSLMGQGPRNEQFF
J gene: TRBJ2-7; V gene: TRBV28; CDR3 length: 14; CDR3 protein: CASSVSGTDNEQYF
J gene: TRBJ2-1; V gene: TRBV20-1; CDR3 length: 12; CDR3 protein: CSARYRDNEQFF
J gene: TRBJ2-7; V gene: TRBV23-1; CDR3 length: 20; CDR3 protein: CASRNTCRRCSGESSYEQYF
J gene: TRBJ1-4; V gene: TRBV20-1; CDR3 length: 16; CDR3 protein: CSARKVVDGLHEKLFF
J gene: TRBJ2-1; V gene: TRBV6-4; CDR3 length: 15; CDR3 protein: CASSELAGSYNEQFF
J gene: TRBJ2-3; V gene: TRBV28; CDR3 length: 14; CDR3 protein: CASNPGGPGDTQYF
J gene: TRBJ2-1; V gene: TRBV10-3; CDR3 length: 14; CDR3 protein: CAISAESDYNEQFF
J gene: TRBJ1-5; V gene: TRBV6-5; CDR3 length: 14; CDR3 protein: CARRGTFSNQPQHF
J gene: TRBJ1-3; V gene: TRBV10-3; CDR3 length: 15; CDR3 protein: CAISDPDEGGNTIYF
J gene: TRBJ1-4; V gene: TRBV15; CDR3 length: 14; CDR3 protein: CATARGSTNEKLFF
J gene: TRBJ2-7; V gene: TRBV7-9; CDR3 length: 14; CDR3 protein: CASSLVTGSHEQYF
J gene: TRBJ2-7; V gene: TRBV5-1; CDR3 length: 12; CDR3 protein: CASSLEGYEQYF
J gene: TRBJ2-1; V gene: TRBV3-1; CDR3 length: 16; CDR3 protein: CASSQVPDGIYNEQFF
J gene: TRBJ2-1; V gene: TRBV4-1; CDR3 length: 16; CDR3 protein: CASSQVGELGYNEQFF
J gene: TRBJ2-1; V gene: TRBV7-6; CDR3 length: 15; CDR3 protein: CASSPAAGVGNEQFF
J gene: TRBJ2-5; V gene: TRBV7-6; CDR3 length: 14; CDR3 protein: CASSTQGAQETQYF
J gene: TRBJ2-7; V gene: TRBV6-6; CDR3 length: 12; CDR3 protein: CASSPPGTMQYF
J gene: TRBJ2-3; V gene: TRBV5-1; CDR3 length: 14; CDR3 protein: CANKDGTDTDTQYF
J gene: TRBJ2-3; V gene: TRBV28; CDR3 length: 18; CDR3 protein: CASSFQISGGAPTDTQYF
J gene: TRBJ2-3; V gene: TRBV7-6; CDR3 length: 13; CDR3 protein: CASSLVIGDTQYF
J gene: TRBJ2-7; V gene: TRBV28; CDR3 length: 11; CDR3 protein: CACRGGYEQYF
J gene: TRBJ2-5; V gene: TRBV15; CDR3 length: 15; CDR3 protein: CATSSFTEYQETQYF
J gene: TRBJ2-3; V gene: TRBV29-1; CDR3 length: 15; CDR3 protein: CSVLGSSGSTDTQYF
J gene: TRBJ2-7; V gene: TRBV20-1; CDR3 length: 15; CDR3 protein: CSARGWAEGPHEQYF
J gene: TRBJ1-6; V gene: TRBV27; CDR3 length: 12; CDR3 protein: CASSLEGFRLHF
J gene: TRBJ2-7; V gene: TRBV7-9; CDR3 length: 14; CDR3 protein: CASSREEKTYEQYF
J gene: TRBJ2-7; V gene: TRBV25-1; CDR3 length: 14; CDR3 protein: CASSDLAGAYEQYF
J gene: TRBJ1-2; V gene: TRBV27; CDR3 length: 15; CDR3 protein: CASSTGDGSPGGYTF
J gene: TRBJ2-2; V gene: TRBV12-3/TRBV12-4; CDR3 length: 16; CDR3 protein: CASSPRDRGDTGELFF
J gene: TRBJ1-3; V gene: TRBV4-1; CDR3 length: 17; CDR3 protein: CASSPYPSRDIGNTIYF
J gene: TRBJ2-1; V gene: TRBV29-1; CDR3 length: 15; CDR3 protein: CSVAIWNGSVNEQFF
J gene: TRBJ2-5; V gene: TRBV29-1; CDR3 length: 19; CDR3 protein: CSVEEGTTPARLPQETQYF
J gene: TRBJ2-1; V gene: TRBV3-1; CDR3 length: 13; CDR3 protein: CASSLGSNNEQFF
J gene: TRBJ1-2; V gene: TRBV29-1; CDR3 length: 12; CDR3 protein: CSVPWGENGYTF
J gene: TRBJ2-7; V gene: TRBV29-1; CDR3 length: 12; CDR3 protein: CSVGAGSYEQYF
J gene: TRBJ2-7; V gene: TRBV20-1; CDR3 length: 13; CDR3 protein: CSARQRSFYEQYF
J gene: TRBJ1-5; V gene: TRBV27; CDR3 length: 14; CDR3 protein: CASSSYWSNQPQHF
J gene: TRBJ2-7; V gene: TRBV29-1; CDR3 length: 12; CDR3 protein: CSVEVRGSEQYF
J gene: TRBJ2-3; V gene: TRBV7-9; CDR3 length: 12; CDR3 protein: CASSQSGDTQYF
J gene: TRBJ1-2; V gene: TRBV12-3/TRBV12-4; CDR3 length: 12; CDR3 protein: CASTPGHYGYTF
J gene: TRBJ2-5; V gene: TRBV11-2; CDR3 length: 15; CDR3 protein: CASSRGLAGQETQYF
J gene: TRBJ2-5; V gene: TRBV2; CDR3 length: 12; CDR3 protein: CASRGREETQYF
J gene: TRBJ2-3; V gene: TRBV7-9; CDR3 length: 17; CDR3 protein: CASSSTAGDRLTDTQYF
J gene: TRBJ1-2; V gene: TRBV20-1; CDR3 length: 15; CDR3 protein: CSASPVGRGNYGYTF
J gene: TRBJ2-2; V gene: TRBV9; CDR3 length: 18; CDR3 protein: CASSVGMGATPNTGELFF